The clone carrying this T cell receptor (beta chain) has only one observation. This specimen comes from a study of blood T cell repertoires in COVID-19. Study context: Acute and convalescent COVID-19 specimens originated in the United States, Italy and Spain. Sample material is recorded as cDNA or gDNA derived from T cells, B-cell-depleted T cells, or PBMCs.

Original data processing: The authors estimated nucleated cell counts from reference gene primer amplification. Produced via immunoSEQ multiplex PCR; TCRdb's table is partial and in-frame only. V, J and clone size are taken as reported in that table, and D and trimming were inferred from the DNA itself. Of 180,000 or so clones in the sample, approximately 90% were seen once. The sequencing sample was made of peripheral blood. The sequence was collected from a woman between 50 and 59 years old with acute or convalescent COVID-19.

CDR3 sequence: CASRSLHRRIQNTEAFF. CDR3 coding DNA: TGTGCAAGTCGTTCACTCCACCGGAGGATCCAGAACACTGAAGCTTTCTTT. The chain joins TRBV12-2 to TRBJ1-1. TRBV12-2 is assigned pseudogene status. CDR3 length equals 17 residues.